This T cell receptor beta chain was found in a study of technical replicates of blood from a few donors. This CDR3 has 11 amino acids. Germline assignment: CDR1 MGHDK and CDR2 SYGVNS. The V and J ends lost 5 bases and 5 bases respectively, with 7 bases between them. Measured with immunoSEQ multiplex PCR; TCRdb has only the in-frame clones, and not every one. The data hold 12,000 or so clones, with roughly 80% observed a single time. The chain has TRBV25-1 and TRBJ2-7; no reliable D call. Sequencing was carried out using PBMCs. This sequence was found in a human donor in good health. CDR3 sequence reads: CASSNFNEQYF. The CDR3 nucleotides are TGTGCCAGCAGTAATTTTAACGAGCAGTACTTC.